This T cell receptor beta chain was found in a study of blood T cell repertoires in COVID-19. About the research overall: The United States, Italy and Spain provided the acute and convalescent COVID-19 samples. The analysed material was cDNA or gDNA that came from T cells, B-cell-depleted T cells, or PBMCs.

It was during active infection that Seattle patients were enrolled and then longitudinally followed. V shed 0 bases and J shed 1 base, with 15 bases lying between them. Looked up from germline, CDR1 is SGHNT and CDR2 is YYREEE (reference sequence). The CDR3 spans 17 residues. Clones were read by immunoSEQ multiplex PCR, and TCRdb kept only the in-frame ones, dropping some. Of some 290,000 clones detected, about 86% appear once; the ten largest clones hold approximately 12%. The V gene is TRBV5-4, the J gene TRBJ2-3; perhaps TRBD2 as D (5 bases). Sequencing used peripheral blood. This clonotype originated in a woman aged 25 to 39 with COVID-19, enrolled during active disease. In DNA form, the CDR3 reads TGTGCCAGCAGCTTGGCCAGTCTAGCTACTCGCACAGATACGCAGTATTTT. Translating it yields CASSLASLATRTDTQYF.